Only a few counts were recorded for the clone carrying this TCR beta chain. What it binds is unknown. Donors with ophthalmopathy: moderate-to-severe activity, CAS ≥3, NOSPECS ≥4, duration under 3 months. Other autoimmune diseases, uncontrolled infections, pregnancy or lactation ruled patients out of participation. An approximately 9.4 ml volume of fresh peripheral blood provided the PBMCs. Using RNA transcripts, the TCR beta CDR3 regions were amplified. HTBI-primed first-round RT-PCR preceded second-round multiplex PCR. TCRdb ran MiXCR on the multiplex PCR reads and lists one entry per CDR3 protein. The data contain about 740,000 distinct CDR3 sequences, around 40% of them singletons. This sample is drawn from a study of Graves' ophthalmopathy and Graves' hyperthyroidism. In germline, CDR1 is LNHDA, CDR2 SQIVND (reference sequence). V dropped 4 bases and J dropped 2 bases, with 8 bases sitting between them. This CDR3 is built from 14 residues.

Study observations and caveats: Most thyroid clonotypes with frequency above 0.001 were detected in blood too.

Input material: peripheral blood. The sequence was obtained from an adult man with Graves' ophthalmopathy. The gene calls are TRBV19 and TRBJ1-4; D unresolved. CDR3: CASSTGETNEKLFF. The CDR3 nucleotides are TGTGCCAGTAGTACGGGTGAGACTAATGAAAAACTGTTTTTT.